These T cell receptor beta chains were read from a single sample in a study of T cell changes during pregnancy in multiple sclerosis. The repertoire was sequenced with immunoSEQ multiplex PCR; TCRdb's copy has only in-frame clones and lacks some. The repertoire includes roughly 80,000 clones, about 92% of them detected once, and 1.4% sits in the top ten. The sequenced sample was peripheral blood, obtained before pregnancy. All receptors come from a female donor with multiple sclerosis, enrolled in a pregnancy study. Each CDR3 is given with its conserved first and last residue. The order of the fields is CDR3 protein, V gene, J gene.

CDR3: CASSGAGGFREQFF
V: TRBV5-6
J: TRBJ2-1

CDR3: CASQLKGEDNEKLFF
V: TRBV7-8
J: TRBJ1-4

CDR3: CASSSRQGLRTGELFF
V: TRBV7-3
J: TRBJ2-2

CDR3: CASSLFSLLQMPTYNEQFF
V: TRBV5-4
J: TRBJ2-1

CDR3: CASSYRAATSTDTQYF
V: TRBV6-5
J: TRBJ2-3

CDR3: CAISESRTGYSNQPQHF
V: TRBV10-3
J: TRBJ1-5

CDR3: CASSVGRHSGNTIYF
V: TRBV2
J: TRBJ1-3

CDR3: CASSRLGQGNEKLFF
V: TRBV4-2
J: TRBJ1-4

CDR3: CASSLDLDKYNEQFF
V: TRBV5-4
J: TRBJ2-1

CDR3: CARGTGATGELFF
V: TRBV30
J: TRBJ2-2

CDR3: CAWSVQGGYNEQFF
V: TRBV30
J: TRBJ2-1

CDR3: CASSKDRGGYTF
V: TRBV11-2
J: TRBJ1-2

CDR3: CASSQVARFGSYEQYF
V: TRBV14
J: TRBJ2-7

CDR3: CASSEGPGWGNTEAFF
V: TRBV19
J: TRBJ1-1

CDR3: CASSAQGNYGYTF
V: TRBV7-2
J: TRBJ1-2

CDR3: CASSSGGKMNTEAFF
V: TRBV7-6
J: TRBJ1-1

CDR3: CASSGNRGEATNEKLFF
V: TRBV5-1
J: TRBJ1-4

CDR3: CAAGTGETQYF
V: TRBV6-5
J: TRBJ2-5

CDR3: CASSLGTSPSGANVLTF
V: TRBV5-1
J: TRBJ2-6

CDR3: CASTQGRVAEAFF
V: TRBV10-1
J: TRBJ1-1

CDR3: CASSVTGYGYTF
V: TRBV9
J: TRBJ1-2

CDR3: CASSIPGQGGNTEAFF
V: TRBV19
J: TRBJ1-1

CDR3: CSVGTGLGYEQYF
V: TRBV29-1
J: TRBJ2-7

CDR3: CASSRGGLSTDTQYF
V: TRBV5-6
J: TRBJ2-3

CDR3: CASSLGLDVSADTQYF
V: TRBV13
J: TRBJ2-3

CDR3: CAWSVGGWDGYTF
V: TRBV30
J: TRBJ1-2

CDR3: CASSATVNTEAFF
V: TRBV7-6
J: TRBJ1-1

CDR3: CASSTTDSYGYTF
V: TRBV7-9
J: TRBJ1-2

CDR3: CASSLAGGVYNEQFF
V: TRBV5-4
J: TRBJ2-1

CDR3: CASSPHRTQYEQYF
V: TRBV9
J: TRBJ2-7

CDR3: CASSGTVSSYEQYF
V: TRBV11-2
J: TRBJ2-7

CDR3: CASSYRQGNQPQHF
V: TRBV6-7
J: TRBJ1-5

CDR3: CAISEAQRGSGELFF
V: TRBV10-3
J: TRBJ2-2

CDR3: CASRTEGGTIWEQYF
V: TRBV6-5
J: TRBJ2-7

CDR3: CASSPDRGGSGANVLTF
V: TRBV18
J: TRBJ2-6

CDR3: CASSHPDRGDGYTF
V: TRBV13
J: TRBJ1-2

CDR3: CASSQDRTGSEQYF
V: TRBV4-1
J: TRBJ2-7

CDR3: CASSSGGEKLFF
V: TRBV6-5
J: TRBJ1-4

CDR3: CASSAEGWRTLSGANVLTF
V: TRBV19
J: TRBJ2-6

CDR3: CASSYNRGYNEQFF
V: TRBV27
J: TRBJ2-1

CDR3: CASSAIQGAAGELFF
V: TRBV9
J: TRBJ2-2

CDR3: CASSSPTTELQETQYF
V: TRBV28
J: TRBJ2-5

CDR3: CARIDSEQETQYF
V: TRBV19
J: TRBJ2-5

CDR3: CASSQPHPGGGLIHSPLHF
V: TRBV11-3
J: TRBJ1-6

CDR3: CASSFIYTEAFF
V: TRBV7-2
J: TRBJ1-1

CDR3: CATGGGNGETQYF
V: TRBV2
J: TRBJ2-5

CDR3: CASSLTGGANAGELFF
V: TRBV7-3
J: TRBJ2-2

CDR3: CASSLYLQRGGVENEQFF
V: TRBV27
J: TRBJ2-1

CDR3: CASLGTGTWDSPLHF
V: TRBV6-1
J: TRBJ1-6

CDR3: CASSQGLGVPEAFF
V: TRBV4-1
J: TRBJ1-1